This is a list of T cell receptor beta chains from one sample in a study of beta chain features in type 1 diabetes. Only in-frame clones appear in the TCRdb table, and some are missing; sequencing was by immunoSEQ multiplex PCR. This table holds fewer than 450,000 clones, roughly 13% found once. The sample consisted of naive CD4+ T cells from blood. The receptors derive from a woman under 30 with type 1 diabetes. The CDR3 runs from the conserved cysteine through the conserved F or W. Each record gives: clone size, D gene, V gene, J gene, CDR3 protein, CDR3 DNA. D genes are given only for firm matches. The listing skips clone size in some rows; elsewhere it reads once, few, many or a size class.

abundance: -; d_gene: TRBD2; v_gene: TRBV7-3; j_gene: TRBJ2-1; CDR3aa: CASSPRTSGSPNEQFF; CDR3nt: TGTGCCAGCAGCCCCCGGACTAGCGGGAGCCCCAATGAGCAGTTCTTC
abundance: few; d_gene: -; v_gene: TRBV10-1; j_gene: TRBJ2-7; CDR3aa: CASSEGPGIYEQYF; CDR3nt: TGCGCCAGCAGTGAAGGCCCCGGGATCTACGAGCAGTACTTC
abundance: -; d_gene: -; v_gene: TRBV19; j_gene: TRBJ2-7; CDR3aa: CASSTRTTNYEQYF; CDR3nt: TGTGCCAGTAGTACCAGGACTACCAACTACGAGCAGTACTTC
abundance: -; d_gene: TRBD2; v_gene: TRBV7-3; j_gene: TRBJ2-1; CDR3aa: CASSNSGRASNEQFF; CDR3nt: TGTGCCAGCAGCAATAGCGGGAGGGCCAGTAATGAGCAGTTCTTC
abundance: -; d_gene: -; v_gene: TRBV28; j_gene: TRBJ2-1; CDR3aa: CASRTATGLGSYNEQFF; CDR3nt: TGTGCCAGCAGAACGGCTACTGGACTCGGCTCTTACAATGAGCAGTTCTTC
abundance: few; d_gene: -; v_gene: TRBV28; j_gene: TRBJ2-5; CDR3aa: CASSVQTSPGHLKETQYF; CDR3nt: TGTGCCAGCAGCGTCCAAACGAGCCCGGGACATTTAAAAGAGACCCAGTACTTC
abundance: -; d_gene: -; v_gene: TRBV11-3; j_gene: TRBJ2-1; CDR3aa: CASSLGLYNEQFF; CDR3nt: TGTGCCAGCAGCTTAGGACTATACAATGAGCAGTTCTTC
abundance: -; d_gene: -; v_gene: TRBV28; j_gene: TRBJ1-1; CDR3aa: CASSSEGVHRYTEAFF; CDR3nt: TGTGCCAGCAGTTCGGAGGGTGTGCATAGGTACACTGAAGCTTTCTTT
abundance: many; d_gene: -; v_gene: TRBV29-1; j_gene: TRBJ1-1; CDR3aa: CSVEIVKLNTEAFF; CDR3nt: TGCAGCGTTGAAATAGTGAAGCTGAACACTGAAGCTTTCTTT
abundance: -; d_gene: -; v_gene: TRBV6-5; j_gene: TRBJ1-2; CDR3aa: CASSYSHTGIGYGYTF; CDR3nt: TGTGCCAGCAGTTACTCCCACACGGGAATAGGCTATGGCTACACCTTC
abundance: -; d_gene: TRBD2; v_gene: TRBV28; j_gene: TRBJ2-7; CDR3aa: CASSPVSSGRSEQYF; CDR3nt: TGTGCCAGCAGCCCTGTGTCTAGCGGGAGAAGCGAGCAGTACTTC
abundance: -; d_gene: TRBD2; v_gene: TRBV19; j_gene: TRBJ2-1; CDR3aa: CASSSLAGLAGATTYNEQFF; CDR3nt: TGTGCCAGTAGTTCGCTAGCCGGACTAGCGGGAGCGACTACCTACAATGAGCAGTTCTTC
abundance: few; d_gene: TRBD2; v_gene: TRBV30; j_gene: TRBJ2-5; CDR3aa: CAWRGPGLAGLETQYF; CDR3nt: TGTGCCTGGAGGGGGCCGGGACTAGCGGGATTGGAGACCCAGTACTTC
abundance: -; d_gene: TRBD2; v_gene: TRBV2; j_gene: TRBJ2-1; CDR3aa: CASTGLGDEQFF; CDR3nt: TGTGCCAGCACCGGACTAGGCGATGAGCAGTTCTTC
abundance: -; d_gene: TRBD1; v_gene: TRBV7-2; j_gene: TRBJ2-3; CDR3aa: CASSLGSGGTDTQYF; CDR3nt: TGTGCCAGCAGCTTAGGGTCAGGGGGAACAGATACGCAGTATTTT
abundance: -; d_gene: -; v_gene: TRBV28; j_gene: TRBJ2-6; CDR3aa: CASSLGFGFSGANVLTF; CDR3nt: TGTGCCAGCAGTTTAGGGTTCGGGTTCTCTGGGGCCAACGTCCTGACTTTC
abundance: -; d_gene: TRBD1; v_gene: TRBV25-1; j_gene: TRBJ1-2; CDR3aa: CASSEPRQGAHGYTF; CDR3nt: TGTGCCAGCAGTGAACCTAGACAGGGGGCGCACGGCTACACCTTC
abundance: -; d_gene: -; v_gene: TRBV6-5; j_gene: TRBJ1-2; CDR3aa: CASSQGSGYTF; CDR3nt: TGTGCCAGCTCGCAGGGAAGTGGCTACACCTTC
abundance: few; d_gene: TRBD1; v_gene: TRBV5-1; j_gene: TRBJ2-7; CDR3aa: CASSLVPGQGYEQYF; CDR3nt: TGCGCCAGCAGCTTGGTACCGGGACAGGGTTACGAGCAGTACTTC
abundance: -; d_gene: TRBD1; v_gene: TRBV5-6; j_gene: TRBJ2-5; CDR3aa: CASSLIRDREGETQYF; CDR3nt: TGTGCCAGCAGCTTGATAAGGGACAGGGAGGGAGAGACCCAGTACTTC
abundance: -; d_gene: -; v_gene: TRBV28; j_gene: TRBJ1-2; CDR3aa: CASSPNRDYGYTF; CDR3nt: TGTGCCAGCAGCCCGAACAGGGACTATGGCTACACCTTC
abundance: few; d_gene: TRBD2; v_gene: TRBV28; j_gene: TRBJ2-7; CDR3aa: CASSPSGLATYYEQYF; CDR3nt: TGTGCCAGCAGCCCCTCCGGACTAGCGACTTACTACGAGCAGTACTTC
abundance: few; d_gene: TRBD2; v_gene: TRBV7-9; j_gene: TRBJ2-1; CDR3aa: CASSLGGRLDEQFF; CDR3nt: TGTGCCAGCAGCTTAGGCGGGAGGTTGGATGAGCAGTTCTTC
abundance: -; d_gene: TRBD2; v_gene: TRBV7-9; j_gene: TRBJ2-3; CDR3aa: CASSSKIGLAGGGTQYF; CDR3nt: TGTGCCAGCAGCTCGAAAATAGGACTAGCGGGAGGAGGTACGCAGTATTTT
abundance: few; d_gene: -; v_gene: TRBV19; j_gene: TRBJ1-1; CDR3aa: CASSMGAGGMNTEAFF; CDR3nt: TGTGCCAGTAGTATGGGGGCGGGAGGCATGAACACTGAAGCTTTCTTT
abundance: -; d_gene: -; v_gene: TRBV5-1; j_gene: TRBJ2-3; CDR3aa: CASSRRGARTDTQYF; CDR3nt: TGCGCCAGCAGCCGCCGTGGGGCCCGCACAGATACGCAGTATTTT
abundance: few; d_gene: TRBD1; v_gene: TRBV11-2; j_gene: TRBJ2-3; CDR3aa: CASSQDRERDTQYF; CDR3nt: TGTGCCAGCAGCCAGGACAGGGAAAGGGATACGCAGTATTTT
abundance: -; d_gene: TRBD2; v_gene: TRBV25-1; j_gene: TRBJ2-4; CDR3aa: CASSEYGLAGGRRNIQYF; CDR3nt: TGTGCCAGCAGTGAATATGGCCTAGCGGGAGGTCGGAGAAACATTCAGTACTTC
abundance: -; d_gene: -; v_gene: TRBV7-8; j_gene: TRBJ1-1; CDR3aa: CASSPGYTEAFF; CDR3nt: TGTGCCAGCAGCCCCGGGTACACTGAAGCTTTCTTT
abundance: few; d_gene: TRBD1; v_gene: TRBV4-2; j_gene: TRBJ2-3; CDR3aa: CASSRDGDRGTDTQYF; CDR3nt: TGTGCCAGCAGCCGGGACGGGGACAGGGGCACAGATACGCAGTATTTT
abundance: few; d_gene: TRBD1; v_gene: TRBV27; j_gene: TRBJ2-7; CDR3aa: CASSKTTGGRYEQYF; CDR3nt: TGTGCCAGCAGCAAGACGACAGGGGGCAGGTACGAGCAGTACTTC
abundance: few; d_gene: -; v_gene: TRBV4-2; j_gene: TRBJ2-5; CDR3aa: CASSQDNRGETQYF; CDR3nt: TGTGCCAGCAGCCAAGACAATCGGGGGGAGACCCAGTACTTC
abundance: few; d_gene: TRBD1; v_gene: TRBV19; j_gene: TRBJ2-5; CDR3aa: CATIRGETQYF; CDR3nt: TGTGCCACCATCAGGGGGGAGACCCAGTACTTC
abundance: few; d_gene: TRBD1; v_gene: TRBV5-1; j_gene: TRBJ2-5; CDR3aa: CASSTGQGPPETQYF; CDR3nt: TGCGCCAGCAGCACGGGACAGGGACCCCCAGAGACCCAGTACTTC
abundance: few; d_gene: -; v_gene: TRBV2; j_gene: TRBJ2-7; CDR3aa: CASLAWDTGGYEQYF; CDR3nt: TGTGCCAGCTTGGCCTGGGACACCGGCGGGTACGAGCAGTACTTC